The 2 T cell receptor beta chains reported below all come from one sample, sequenced in a study of graft-versus-host responses after intestinal transplantation. Profiled with immunoSEQ multiplex PCR; TCRdb holds only in-frame clones, not every one. The profile shows under 20,000 clones, about 87% of them singletons. Sequences were derived from bone marrow, sampled approximately 120 days after intestinal transplantation. The receptors here all came from a human patient who received an intestinal transplant, so some T cells may come from the graft donor.

On this clone: Additional DNA sequences in this sample encode the identical CDR3. V is TRBV10-1 and J is TRBJ1-5; possibly TRBD1 for D (5 bases). This CDR3 is built from 15 residues. The V end was cut by 2 bases, the J end by 3 bases, with 11 bases between. Germline assignment: CDR1 WNHNN and CDR2 SYGVQD (reference sequence). In nucleotides, the CDR3 is TGCGCCAGCAGTGAGCCAGGGCCCCTCAATCAGCCCCAGCATTTT. It specifies CASSEPGPLNQPQHF.

The J gene is TRBJ2-4, the V gene TRBV15; 9 positions match TRBD2. The CDR3 consists of 16 residues. The germline CDR1 and CDR2 sequences are LNHNV and YYDKDF (reference sequence). Trimming at V came to 3 bases and at J to 1 base, leaving 4 bases not matched to a gene. The DNA of the CDR3 is TGTGCCACCAGCAGGGTAGCGGGAGTGGCCAAAAACATTCAGTACTTC. It is translated as CATSRVAGVAKNIQYF.